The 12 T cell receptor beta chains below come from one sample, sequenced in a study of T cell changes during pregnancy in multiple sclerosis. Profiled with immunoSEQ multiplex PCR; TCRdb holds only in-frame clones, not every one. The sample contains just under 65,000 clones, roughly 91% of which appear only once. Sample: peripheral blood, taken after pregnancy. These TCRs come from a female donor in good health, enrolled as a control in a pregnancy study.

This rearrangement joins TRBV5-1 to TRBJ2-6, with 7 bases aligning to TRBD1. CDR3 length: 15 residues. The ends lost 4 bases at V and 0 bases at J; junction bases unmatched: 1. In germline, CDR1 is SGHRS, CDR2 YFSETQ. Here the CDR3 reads CASSPGGSGANVLTF. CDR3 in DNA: TGCGCCAGCAGCCCAGGGGGCTCTGGGGCCAACGTCCTGACTTTC. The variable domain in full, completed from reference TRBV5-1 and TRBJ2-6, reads KAGVTQTPRYLIKTRGQQVTLSCSPISGHRSVSWYQQTPGQGLQFLFEYFSETQRNKGNFPGRFSGRQFSNSRSEMNVSTLELGDSALYLCASSPGGSGANVLTFGAGSRLTVL.

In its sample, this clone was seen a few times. The CDR3 sequence: CAWSVHGTAGWGYTF. CDR3 coding DNA: TGTGCCTGGAGTGTACACGGGACAGCCGGTTGGGGCTACACCTTC. The V and J genes are TRBV30 and TRBJ1-2; 7 bases match TRBD1. CDR1 GTSNPN and CDR2 SVGIG come from the germline V gene (reference sequence). The J segment lost 8 bases and the V segment lost 0 bases, leaving 12 bases of the junction unmatched. The CDR3 contains 15 residues.

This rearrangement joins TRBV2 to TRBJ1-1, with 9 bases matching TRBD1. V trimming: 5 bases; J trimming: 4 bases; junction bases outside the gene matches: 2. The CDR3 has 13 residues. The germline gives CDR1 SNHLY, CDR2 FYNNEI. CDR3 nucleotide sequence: TGTGCCAGCAGTCAGGACAGGGGCACTGAAGCTTTCTTT. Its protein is CASSQDRGTEAFF.

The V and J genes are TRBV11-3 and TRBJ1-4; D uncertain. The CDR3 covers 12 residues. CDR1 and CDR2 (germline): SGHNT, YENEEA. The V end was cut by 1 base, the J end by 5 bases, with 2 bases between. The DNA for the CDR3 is TGTGCCAGCAGCTTAGTAAATGAAAAACTGTTTTTT. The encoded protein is CASSLVNEKLFF.

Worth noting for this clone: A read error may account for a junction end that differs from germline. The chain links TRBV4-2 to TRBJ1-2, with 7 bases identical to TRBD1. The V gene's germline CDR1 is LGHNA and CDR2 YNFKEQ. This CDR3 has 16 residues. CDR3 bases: TGTGCCAGCAGCCAAGTGGAGGGCAGGGGGAACTCTGGCTACACCTTC. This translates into CASSQVEGRGNSGYTF.

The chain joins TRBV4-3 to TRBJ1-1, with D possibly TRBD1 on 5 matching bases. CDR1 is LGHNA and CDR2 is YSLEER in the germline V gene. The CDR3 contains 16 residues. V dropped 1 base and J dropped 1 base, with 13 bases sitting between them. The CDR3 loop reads CASSQGPGLGNTEAFF. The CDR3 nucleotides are TGCGCCAGCAGCCAAGGACCGGGACTCGGGAACACTGAAGCTTTCTTT.

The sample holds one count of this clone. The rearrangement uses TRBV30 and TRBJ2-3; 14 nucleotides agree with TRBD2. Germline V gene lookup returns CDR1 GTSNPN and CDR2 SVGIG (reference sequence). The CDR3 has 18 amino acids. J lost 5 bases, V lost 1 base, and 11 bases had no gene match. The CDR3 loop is CAWSAARLAGGLKDTQYF. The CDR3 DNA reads TGTGCCTGGAGTGCCGCTCGACTAGCGGGGGGGCTTAAAGATACGCAGTATTTT.

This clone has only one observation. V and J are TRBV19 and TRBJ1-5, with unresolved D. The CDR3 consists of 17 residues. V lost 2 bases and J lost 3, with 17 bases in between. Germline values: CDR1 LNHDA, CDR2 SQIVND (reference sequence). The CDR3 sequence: CASSIRGPAEPNQPQHF. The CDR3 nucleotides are TGTGCCAGTAGTATAAGAGGGCCAGCCGAGCCCAATCAGCCCCAGCATTTT. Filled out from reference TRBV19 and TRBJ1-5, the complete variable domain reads DGGITQSPKYLFRKEGQNVTLSCEQNLNHDAMYWYRQDPGQGLRLIYYSQIVNDFQKGDIAEGYSVSREKKESFPLTVTSAQKNPTAFYLCASSIRGPAEPNQPQHFGDGTRLSIL.

The CDR3: CAWSRREGPYGYTF. CDR3 coding DNA: TGTGCCTGGAGTAGGAGGGAGGGGCCCTATGGCTACACCTTC. The rearrangement joins TRBV30 to TRBJ1-2; D may be TRBD1 (5 bases). The CDR3 consists of 14 residues. The germline V and J ends were trimmed by 2 bases and 4 bases, with 14 bases remaining between them. The germline CDR1 and CDR2 sequences are GTSNPN and SVGIG (reference sequence).

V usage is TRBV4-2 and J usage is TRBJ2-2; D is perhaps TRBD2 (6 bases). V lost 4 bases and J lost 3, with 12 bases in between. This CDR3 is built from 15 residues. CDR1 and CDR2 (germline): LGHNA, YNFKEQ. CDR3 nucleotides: TGTGCCAGCAGCCCCCGGGGGATCGACACCGGGGAGCTGTTTTTT. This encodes CASSPRGIDTGELFF.

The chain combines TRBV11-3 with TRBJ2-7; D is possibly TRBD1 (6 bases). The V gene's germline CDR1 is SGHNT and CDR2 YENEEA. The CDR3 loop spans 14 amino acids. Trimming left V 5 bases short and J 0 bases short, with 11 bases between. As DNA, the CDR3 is TGTGCCAGCAGCCCCGCAGGGGCCTCCTACGAGCAGTACTTC. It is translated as CASSPAGASYEQYF. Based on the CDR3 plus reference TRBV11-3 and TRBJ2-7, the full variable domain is EAGVVQSPRYKIIEKKQPVAFWCNPISGHNTLYWYLQNLGQGPELLIRYENEEAVDDSQLPKDRFSAERLKGVDSTLKIQPAELGDSAVYLCASSPAGASYEQYFGPGTRLTVT.

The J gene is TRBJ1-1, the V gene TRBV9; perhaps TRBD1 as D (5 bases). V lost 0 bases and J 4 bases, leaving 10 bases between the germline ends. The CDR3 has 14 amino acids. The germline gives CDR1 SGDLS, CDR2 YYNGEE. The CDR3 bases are TGTGCCAGCAGCGTAGCTCGGCAGGGCACTGAAGCTTTCTTT. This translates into CASSVARQGTEAFF. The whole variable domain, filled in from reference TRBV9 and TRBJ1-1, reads DSGVTQTPKHLITATGQRVTLRCSPRSGDLSVYWYQQSLDQGLQFLIQYYNGEERAKGNILERFSAQQFPDLHSELNLSSLELGDSALYFCASSVARQGTEAFFGQGTRLTVV.